The 27 T cell receptor beta chains given below trace back to one sample, sequenced in a study of blood T cell repertoires in COVID-19. TCRdb's copy holds only in-frame clones and misses some; the assay was immunoSEQ multiplex PCR. The table shows about 170,000 clones, with about 90% occurring only once. The specimen sequenced was PBMCs or T cells enriched from blood (not recorded which). These receptors originate from a human donor with acute COVID-19. The donor label of this sample is uncertain.

CDR3 DNA sequence: TGTGCCAGTATGCCGAGGACAGGGCGCGACCAGCCCCAGCATTTT. Amino acid sequence: CASMPRTGRDQPQHF. The V gene is TRBV19, the J gene TRBJ1-5, with 8 bases matching TRBD1. Unmatched junction bases numbered 12, after V lost 7 bases and J lost 7 bases. Germline loops: CDR1 LNHDA, CDR2 SQIVND (reference sequence). The CDR3 is 15 residues long.

This rearrangement joins TRBV9 to TRBJ2-2, with D possibly being TRBD1 (5 bases). Germline V gene data show CDR1 as SGDLS and CDR2 as YYNGEE. The CDR3 is 17 amino acids. The V and J ends lost 3 bases and 4 bases respectively, with 19 bases between them. This chain's CDR3 is CASSERTSLRSTGELFF. CDR3 bases: TGTGCCAGCAGCGAACGGACATCCCTTCGGAGCACCGGGGAGCTGTTTTTT.

This sequence joins TRBV19 and TRBJ2-1, with 10 positions matching TRBD1. Trimming took 5 bases from V and 6 from J; bases not matched to a gene: 10. Germline V gives CDR1 LNHDA, CDR2 SQIVND (reference sequence). The CDR3 sequence is 16 residues long. The CDR3 bases are TGTGCCAGTAGTCCGCCGACAGGGGGCGACGTCAATGAGCAGTTCTTC. Translated: CASSPPTGGDVNEQFF.

The chain uses TRBV9 and TRBJ2-5; 9 nucleotides match TRBD2. The CDR3 sequence is 16 residues long. Germline V gene data show CDR1 as SGDLS and CDR2 as YYNGEE. After removal of 3 bases from V and 5 bases from J, the junction contained 11 bases not matched to a gene. The DNA of the CDR3 is TGTGCCAGCAGCGCCAGGGCGGGGGGGCCACCGGAGACCCAGTACTTC. Translating gives CASSARAGGPPETQYF.

The J gene is TRBJ2-5, the V gene TRBV10-3; 7 bases align to TRBD1. CDR1 is ENHRY and CDR2 is SYGVKD in the germline V gene. This CDR3 is built from 14 residues. After removal of 5 bases from V and 4 bases from J, the junction contained 7 bases not matched to a gene. CDR3 sequence reads: CAISRQGDGETQYF. In DNA, the CDR3 is TGTGCCATCAGTAGACAGGGTGATGGAGAGACCCAGTACTTC.

V and J are TRBV7-8 and TRBJ1-4; a weak D match, TRBD1 (5 bases). The CDR3 loop spans 12 amino acids. V was trimmed by 2 bases and J by 10 bases, leaving 8 bases between them. Germline-derived CDR1 and CDR2 are SGHVS and FQNEAQ. DNA of the CDR3: TGTGCCAGCAGCTTAATGGGGGGAAAACTGTTTTTT. Translated: CASSLMGGKLFF.

The chain combines TRBV7-2 with TRBJ1-1; TRBD1 agrees at 7 bases. This CDR3 is 13 amino acids long. The V gene end was trimmed by 2 bases and the J gene end by 10 bases; junction bases not matched to a gene: 7. Germline CDR1 reads SGHTA; CDR2 reads FQGNSA. In DNA, the CDR3 is TGTGCCAGCAGCTTAAAGAGCGCAGGGGGAGCTTTCTTT. Amino acid sequence: CASSLKSAGGAFF.

The chain recombines TRBV25-1 with TRBJ1-3, with D perhaps TRBD1 (5 bases). This CDR3 spans 14 amino acids. Trimming removed 3 bases at V and 4 bases at J, with 10 bases between. CDR1 and CDR2 from the germline V gene are MGHDK and SYGVNS. Written as DNA, the CDR3 is TGTGCCAGCAGTGATCAGGGTTTAGGAAACACCATATATTTT. As protein: CASSDQGLGNTIYF.

This sequence joins TRBV4-2 and TRBJ2-7; D unclear. From germline, CDR1 is LGHNA and CDR2 YNFKEQ. V was clipped by 1 base and J by 6 bases, with 16 bases between them. The CDR3 contains 15 residues. The CDR3 region has the DNA TGTGCCAGCAGCCAAGCTACTCTGCCAGGTTCCGAGCAGTACTTC. The encoded protein is CASSQATLPGSEQYF.

J is TRBJ2-3 and V is TRBV28; 10 bases map to TRBD1. Germline CDR1 reads MDHEN; CDR2 reads SYDVKM. The CDR3 totals 20 residues. V was clipped by 1 base and J by 2 bases; unmatched bases: 15. The CDR3 is CASSLYPFPAGTGATDTQYF. DNA for the CDR3: TGTGCCAGCAGTTTATACCCTTTCCCCGCCGGGACAGGGGCCACAGATACGCAGTATTTT.

The chain is built from TRBV19 and TRBJ2-5, with TRBD2 matching over 8 bases. Germline V gene sequence: CDR1 LNHDA, CDR2 SQIVND (reference sequence). V shed 8 bases, J shed 4 bases, and the junction held 6 bases outside the gene matches. The CDR3 has 13 residues. CDR3 sequence: CASAGGQGETQYF. In DNA, the CDR3 is TGTGCCAGTGCGGGGGGTCAGGGAGAGACCCAGTACTTC. The full variable domain, with the rest looked up from reference TRBV19 and TRBJ2-5, is DGGITQSPKYLFRKEGQNVTLSCEQNLNHDAMYWYRQDPGQGLRLIYYSQIVNDFQKGDIAEGYSVSREKKESFPLTVTSAQKNPTAFYLCASAGGQGETQYFGPGTRLLVL.

The chain links TRBV20-1 to TRBJ2-1, with D hard to call. Germline-derived CDR1 and CDR2 are DFQATT and SNEGSKA (reference sequence). V was shortened by 8 bases and J by 7 bases, with 12 bases between the two germline ends. This CDR3 comprises 11 residues. CDR3 loop: CSTHSGNEQFF. For the CDR3, the DNA is TGCAGTACCCACTCGGGTAATGAGCAGTTCTTC.

In its sample, this clone was seen a few times. The chain links TRBV6-5 to TRBJ2-2, with D uncertain. Trimming removed 4 bases at V and 9 bases at J, with 6 bases between. This CDR3 has 11 residues. Germline CDR1 and CDR2: MNHEY and SVGAGI. CDR3 DNA: TGTGCCAGCAGTTCCCTTAGGGAGCTGTTTTTT. This sequence encodes CASSSLRELFF.

This chain links TRBV20-1 with TRBJ1-2; D not resolved. V lost 3 bases and J 5 bases, leaving 7 bases between the germline ends. CDR3 length equals 11 residues. The germline CDR1 and CDR2 sequences are DFQATT and SNEGSKA (reference sequence). CDR3 sequence (DNA): TGCAGTGCTAGGTCGGTGTATGGCTACACCTTC. This encodes CSARSVYGYTF.

V usage is TRBV6-5 and J usage is TRBJ1-4, with 12 bases identical to TRBD1. From germline, CDR1 is MNHEY and CDR2 SVGAGI. J lost 10 bases, V lost 5 bases, and 8 bases had no gene match. This CDR3 spans 15 amino acids. The DNA of the CDR3 is TGTGCCAGCAGTCCGGGACAGGGGGCGGGAGGAAAACTGTTTTTT. Translation: CASSPGQGAGGKLFF.

This chain joins TRBV6-5 and TRBJ2-7, with TRBD2 matching over 7 bases. CDR3 length: 15 amino acids. Trimming at V came to 8 bases and at J to 5 bases, leaving 15 bases not matched to a gene. Germline loops: CDR1 MNHEY, CDR2 SVGAGI. DNA of the CDR3: TGTGCCAGCCGCTGGGGGGGAATGGGGAACCACGAGCAGTACTTC. This encodes CASRWGGMGNHEQYF.

This rearrangement joins TRBV30 to TRBJ1-5; D unclear. V was clipped by 2 bases and J by 6 bases, with 14 bases between them. CDR1 and CDR2 (germline): GTSNPN, SVGIG (reference sequence). The CDR3 has 14 amino acids. The CDR3 DNA is TGTGCCTGGAGTCCACCCGTAGCGGGTCAGCCCCAGCATTTT. Translating it yields CAWSPPVAGQPQHF.

The chain links TRBV7-9 to TRBJ1-3, with D unresolved. V lost 1 base, J lost 10 bases, and 8 bases lay in between. This CDR3 has 12 residues. Germline-derived CDR1 and CDR2 are SEHNR and FQNEAQ (reference sequence). CDR3 DNA sequence: TGTGCCAGCAGCTTAGAAGCTACTACCATATATTTT. As protein: CASSLEATTIYF.

The CDR3 reads CAISDLTASGANVLTF. The CDR3 DNA follows: TGTGCCATCAGTGATTTGACAGCCTCTGGGGCCAACGTCCTGACTTTC. J is TRBJ2-6 and V is TRBV10-3; a possible D gene is TRBD1 (5 bases). Germline loops: CDR1 ENHRY, CDR2 SYGVKD. V was cut by 3 bases and J by 0 bases, with 9 bases left in between. The CDR3 runs to 16 residues.

The rearrangement joins TRBV4-1 to TRBJ1-2; 7 bases are shared with TRBD1. Trimming took 3 bases from V and 1 from J; bases not matched to a gene: 14. The CDR3 loop spans 18 amino acids. Germline values: CDR1 MGHRA, CDR2 YSYEKL. The CDR3 loop is CASSHVGLDRELNYGYTF. The CDR3 DNA reads TGCGCCAGCAGCCATGTCGGCCTCGACAGGGAACTTAACTATGGCTACACCTTC.

This chain uses TRBV6-5 with TRBJ1-2; maybe TRBD1 (5 bases). This CDR3 has 12 amino acids. In germline, CDR1 is MNHEY, CDR2 SVGAGI. Between the trimmed V and J ends, which lost 5 bases and 7 bases, there was a span of 11 bases. CDR3 protein: CASSPDSSGYTF. Here the CDR3 DNA reads TGTGCCAGCAGTCCCGACAGCAGTGGCTACACCTTC.

The chain combines TRBV11-2 with TRBJ1-1, with a weak D call TRBD1 (5 bases). Trimming took 5 bases from V and 1 from J, leaving 14 bases between them. Germline CDR1 is SGHAT and CDR2 is FQNNGV. This CDR3 contains 15 residues. CDR3 sequence (DNA): TGTGCCAGCAGCCTTCAGGCGGGGCGGAACACTGAAGCTTTCTTT. This gives the protein CASSLQAGRNTEAFF.

The rearrangement links TRBV30 to TRBJ2-3; 7 bases match TRBD1. CDR3 length equals 16 residues. Germline CDR1 reads GTSNPN; CDR2 reads SVGIG (reference sequence). The V segment lost 1 base and the J segment 1 base; nucleotides outside the gene matches: 8. Here the CDR3 DNA reads TGTGCCTGGAGTGCTCCTAGGGACAGTGGCACAGATACGCAGTATTTT. It is translated as CAWSAPRDSGTDTQYF.

J is TRBJ2-2 and V is TRBV4-1, with 10 bases that match TRBD2. CDR1 is MGHRA and CDR2 is YSYEKL in the germline V gene. Losses at the gene ends were 4 bases for V and 1 base for J; bases not matched to a gene: 9. The CDR3 is 18 amino acids. In DNA, the CDR3 is TGCGCCAGCAGCCTCCGGGGGGCTAGCGGGGGGAACACCGGGGAGCTGTTTTTT. Translated, it gives CASSLRGASGGNTGELFF.

The chain carries TRBV9 and TRBJ2-3; TRBD2 aligns across 7 bases. Trimming cost V 2 bases and J 3 bases; bases outside gene matches: 6. Germline-derived CDR1 and CDR2 are SGDLS and YYNGEE. This CDR3 contains 15 residues. CDR3 nucleotides: TGTGCCAGCAGCGTCAGCGGGGTGGAAACAGATACGCAGTATTTT. This gives the protein CASSVSGVETDTQYF.

This clone was counted a few times. The genes are TRBV29-1 and TRBJ2-4; D ambiguous. Germline CDR1 is SQVTM and CDR2 is ANQGSEA. Trimming removed 3 bases from V and 6 bases from J, with 9 bases in between. CDR3 length: 12 residues. The CDR3 spells CSVESPRNIQYF. The CDR3 DNA sequence: TGCAGCGTTGAGTCTCCCAGAAACATTCAGTACTTC.

This sequence joins TRBV2 and TRBJ1-4, with D tentatively TRBD1 (6 bases). Germline V CDR1 and CDR2: SNHLY, FYNNEI. The germline V and J ends were trimmed by 4 bases and 3 bases, with 12 bases remaining between them. CDR3 size: 15 residues. The CDR3: CASSAEGQSNEKLFF. The CDR3 bases are TGTGCCAGCAGTGCGGAAGGACAGTCTAATGAAAAACTGTTTTTT.